The 30 T cell receptor beta chains presented below share a single source sample, sequenced in a study of OX40 agonist ivuxolimab in advanced cancers. The assay was immunoSEQ multiplex PCR, and TCRdb's table has in-frame clones only and misses some. The repertoire holds tens of thousands of clones, with more than 80% as singletons. The starting material was CD4+ or CD8+ T cells sorted from blood, obtained in a trial of the OX40 agonist ivuxolimab. These receptors came from an adult with an advanced solid tumor such as melanoma, head and neck, liver or kidney cancer.

V gene TRBV7-2 combines with J gene TRBJ2-3; D call uncertain. V lost 5 bases and J 2 bases, leaving 8 bases between the germline ends. From germline, CDR1 is SGHTA and CDR2 FQGNSA. CDR3 length: 13 amino acids. The CDR3 protein is CASSADLTDTQYF. The CDR3 DNA follows: TGTGCCAGCAGCGCCGACCTCACAGATACGCAGTATTTT. The variable domain in full, completed from reference TRBV7-2 and TRBJ2-3, reads GAGVSQSPSNKVTEKGKDVELRCDPISGHTALYWYRQSLGQGLEFLIYFQGNSAPDKSGLPSDRFSAERTGGSVSTLTIQRTQQEDSAVYLCASSADLTDTQYFGPGTRLTVL.

This clone has just one count. The V gene is TRBV10-3, the J gene TRBJ2-7; 10 bases are shared with TRBD2. The germline gives CDR1 ENHRY, CDR2 SYGVKD. With V trimmed by 0 bases and J by 7 bases, 6 bases remained unmatched. This CDR3 is 15 amino acids long. CDR3 in DNA: TGTGCCATCAGTGAGTCTGGACTAGCGGAGAGGGAGCAGTACTTC. Translated: CAISESGLAEREQYF.

The V gene is TRBV9, the J gene TRBJ2-2; D might be TRBD2 (6 bases). Germline values: CDR1 SGDLS, CDR2 YYNGEE. This CDR3 comprises 17 residues. V lost 5 bases and J lost 5, with 22 bases in between. The CDR3 nucleotides read TGTGCCAGCAGTGCCGGTTCCCCGGGACTCTTTACCGGGGAGCTGTTTTTT. It codes for CASSAGSPGLFTGELFF.

V is TRBV7-9 and J is TRBJ1-1; TRBD1 agrees at 8 bases. CDR3 length: 19 amino acids. With V trimmed by 1 base and J by 4 bases, 17 bases remained unmatched. Germline loops: CDR1 SEHNR, CDR2 FQNEAQ (reference sequence). In DNA, the CDR3 is TGTGCCAGCAGCTTAGACGGAAAGAGGGGACAGGACAGACTCACTGAAGCTTTCTTT. Translated: CASSLDGKRGQDRLTEAFF.

This rearrangement joins TRBV5-6 to TRBJ1-6; TRBD1 might be the D (6 bases). Between the trimmed V and J ends, which lost 0 bases and 10 bases, there was a span of 11 bases. The CDR3 spans 14 residues. Germline CDR1 reads SGHDT; CDR2 reads YYEEEE. CDR3 sequence reads: CASSLDRVGSPLHF. CDR3 DNA: TGTGCCAGCAGCTTGGACAGGGTAGGATCACCCCTCCACTTT.

This clone has just a few counts. CDR3 bases: TGTGCCAGTAGTATGAGGGAAAATCAGCCCCAGCATTTT. It is translated as CASSMRENQPQHF. V is TRBV19 and J is TRBJ1-5; D not certain. Trimming cost V 3 bases and J 4 bases, with 7 bases left between them. Germline V CDR1 and CDR2: LNHDA, SQIVND (reference sequence). The CDR3 contains 13 residues.

J is TRBJ2-1 and V is TRBV5-4; D ambiguous. Trimming cost V 0 bases and J 9 bases, with 10 bases left between them. The CDR3 is made up of 13 amino acids. The germline V gene has CDR1 SGHNT and CDR2 YYREEE (reference sequence). The CDR3 DNA reads as TGTGCCAGCAGCTTGGACCCGATAAGTGAGCAGTTCTTC. Translated: CASSLDPISEQFF.

The CDR3 DNA is TGTGCCAGCAGCTTAGCGGCGGGCCCTAACTATGGCTACACCTTC. Its translation: CASSLAAGPNYGYTF. The chain recombines TRBV7-6 with TRBJ1-2; D remains ambiguous. The CDR3 sequence is 15 residues long. Deletions cut 0 bases from V and 0 bases from J, with 8 bases between. Germline V gene data show CDR1 as SGHVS and CDR2 as FNYEAQ.

This clone came up once. The V gene is TRBV28, the J gene TRBJ1-1, with 7 bases that match TRBD1. Trimming removed 3 bases from V and 3 bases from J; junction bases left unmatched: 10. The CDR3 loop spans 16 amino acids. CDR1 is MDHEN and CDR2 is SYDVKM in the germline V gene. CDR3 sequence (DNA): TGTGCCAGCAGTTTCCTTATAACAGGGGAAGACACTGAAGCTTTCTTT. Encoded protein: CASSFLITGEDTEAFF. The entire variable domain, with the rest obtained from reference TRBV28 and TRBJ1-1, is as follows: DVKVTQSSRYLVKRTGEKVFLECVQDMDHENMFWYRQDPGLGLRLIYFSYDVKMKEKGDIPEGYSVSREKKERFSLILESASTNQTSMYLCASSFLITGEDTEAFFGQGTRLTVV.

The J gene is TRBJ2-5, the V gene TRBV11-2; D is possibly TRBD1 (5 bases). CDR1 and CDR2 from the germline V gene are SGHAT and FQNNGV. There are 17 residues in the CDR3. V lost 4 bases, J lost 2 bases, and 20 bases lay in between. The CDR3 sequence: CASSSGQRVYGQETQYF. Here the CDR3 DNA reads TGTGCCAGCAGCTCTGGACAAAGGGTGTATGGTCAAGAGACCCAGTACTTC.

The chain uses TRBV5-1 and TRBJ2-1, with D tentatively TRBD1 or TRBD2 (6 bases each). Per the germline V gene, CDR1 is SGHRS and CDR2 is YFSETQ. V was shortened by 0 bases and J by 6 bases, with 16 bases between the two germline ends. CDR3 length: 16 amino acids. The CDR3 DNA sequence: TGCGCCAGCAGCTTGGCTTCCAGGGGTAGCGGCAATGAGCAGTTCTTC. This gives the protein CASSLASRGSGNEQFF.

The chain couples TRBV7-3 to TRBJ2-2, with 8 nucleotides matching TRBD1. V lost 2 bases, J lost 4 bases, and 12 bases stayed unmatched. The germline gives CDR1 SGHTA, CDR2 FQGTGA. CDR3 length equals 18 residues. CDR3 loop: CASSLGDLRGLGTGELFF. The CDR3 nucleotides read TGTGCCAGCAGCTTAGGAGACCTCAGGGGGCTAGGCACCGGGGAGCTGTTTTTT. Drawing the rest from reference TRBV7-3 and TRBJ2-2, the complete variable domain is GAGVSQTPSNKVTEKGKYVELRCDPISGHTALYWYRQSLGQGPEFLIYFQGTGAADDSGLPNDRFFAVRPEGSVSTLKIQRTERGDSAVYLCASSLGDLRGLGTGELFFGEGSRLTVL.

This clone was seen just once. This chain uses TRBV7-9 with TRBJ2-5, with TRBD2 matching 9 bases. The CDR3 runs to 14 residues. V trimming: 5 bases; J trimming: 4 bases; junction bases outside the gene matches: 5. Germline CDR1 and CDR2: SEHNR and FQNEAQ (reference sequence). This CDR3 reads CASSPILAGETQYF. CDR3 DNA: TGTGCCAGCAGCCCGATACTAGCGGGAGAGACCCAGTACTTC. Based on the CDR3 plus reference TRBV7-9 and TRBJ2-5, the full variable domain is DTGVSQNPRHKITKRGQNVTFRCDPISEHNRLYWYRQTLGQGPEFLTYFQNEAQLEKSRLLSDRFSAERPKGSFSTLEIQRTEQGDSAMYLCASSPILAGETQYFGPGTRLLVL.

The chain links TRBV7-9 to TRBJ1-1, with TRBD1 as a possible D gene (6 bases). The CDR3 contains 12 residues. V was trimmed by 5 bases and J by 11 bases, leaving 15 bases between them. The V gene's germline CDR1 is SEHNR and CDR2 FQNEAQ (reference sequence). The CDR3 reads CASSPPHQGAFF. The CDR3 DNA follows: TGTGCCAGCAGCCCCCCGCACCAGGGGGCTTTCTTT.

The CDR3 DNA reads TGTGCCAGCAGCCTCAGGACAGGGATGGAGACCCAGTACTTC. This translates into CASSLRTGMETQYF. The chain couples TRBV7-9 to TRBJ2-5; 8 nucleotides match TRBD1. With 5 bases clipped from V and 5 bases from J, the junction kept 7 bases outside the gene matches. The CDR3 runs 14 residues. Germline V CDR1 and CDR2: SEHNR, FQNEAQ (reference sequence).

The chain carries TRBV7-2 and TRBJ2-5; D gene ambiguous. V lost 2 bases, J lost 7 bases, and 5 bases lay in between. The CDR3 length is 11 residues. Germline CDR1 is SGHTA and CDR2 is FQGNSA. CDR3 DNA sequence: TGTGCCAGCAGCTTAAGTGGGACCCAGTACTTC. This translates into CASSLSGTQYF. The entire variable domain, with the rest obtained from reference TRBV7-2 and TRBJ2-5, is as follows: GAGVSQSPSNKVTEKGKDVELRCDPISGHTALYWYRQSLGQGLEFLIYFQGNSAPDKSGLPSDRFSAERTGGSVSTLTIQRTQQEDSAVYLCASSLSGTQYFGPGTRLLVL.

V gene TRBV2 combines with J gene TRBJ2-6, with D perhaps assigned TRBD1 or TRBD2 (5 bases each). The CDR3 is made up of 16 amino acids. V lost 6 bases, J lost 2 bases, and 14 bases lay in between. Germline V gene lookup returns CDR1 SNHLY and CDR2 FYNNEI. The CDR3 bases are TGTGCCAGCAGCGCCATGGGGGTTGCTGGGGCCAACGTCCTGACTTTC. Amino acids: CASSAMGVAGANVLTF.

The rearrangement uses TRBV5-1 and TRBJ1-4; no reliable D call. From germline, CDR1 is SGHRS and CDR2 YFSETQ. The V gene lost 0 bases and the J gene lost 8 bases, with 14 bases spanning the gap. This CDR3 has 15 amino acids. Here the CDR3 DNA reads TGCGCCAGCAGCTTGGCCGGGGAGTCCTACGAAAAACTGTTTTTT. Encoded protein: CASSLAGESYEKLFF.

The rearrangement uses TRBV5-4 and TRBJ2-7; a weak D match, TRBD2 (7 bases). Deletions cut 2 bases from V and 5 bases from J, with 11 bases between. CDR1 and CDR2 (germline): SGHNT, YYREEE (reference sequence). CDR3 length equals 13 residues. The CDR3 DNA follows: TGTGCCAGCAGCTTAGGGGGGGCCAACGAGCAGTACTTC. Translating it yields CASSLGGANEQYF. The whole variable domain, remainder taken from reference TRBV5-4 and TRBJ2-7, is ETGVTQSPTHLIKTRGQQVTLRCSSQSGHNTVSWYQQALGQGPQFIFQYYREEENGRGNFPPRFSGLQFPNYSSELNVNALELDDSALYLCASSLGGANEQYFGPGTRLTVT.

This chain connects TRBV5-1 to TRBJ1-1; D is uncertain. V was pared by 2 bases and J by 6 bases, with 8 bases between. This CDR3 is 12 amino acids long. CDR1 is SGHRS and CDR2 is YFSETQ in the germline V gene. CDR3 sequence reads: CASSFSGAEAFF. As DNA, the CDR3 is TGCGCCAGCAGCTTCTCGGGCGCTGAAGCTTTCTTT.

The chain uses TRBV29-1 and TRBJ1-1; the match to TRBD1 covers 8 bases. V trimming: 7 bases; J trimming: 3 bases; junction bases outside the gene matches: 4. In germline, CDR1 is SQVTM, CDR2 ANQGSEA. The CDR3 is 12 amino acids. The CDR3 sequence: CSGDRGDTEAFF. The CDR3 DNA reads as TGCAGCGGTGACAGGGGTGACACTGAAGCTTTCTTT.

This clone has only one observation. The V and J genes are TRBV28 and TRBJ1-2; 11 bases line up with TRBD1. This CDR3 is 16 amino acids long. V lost 2 bases to trimming and J lost 6 bases; unmatched junction nucleotides: 8. The V gene's germline CDR1 is MDHEN and CDR2 SYDVKM. Here the CDR3 reads CASSLTGQGAWDGYTF. CDR3 DNA sequence: TGTGCCAGCAGTTTAACCGGACAGGGGGCATGGGATGGCTACACCTTC.

The V gene is TRBV6-5, the J gene TRBJ2-7, with 9 bases aligning to TRBD1. Trimming cost V 7 bases and J 6 bases; bases outside gene matches: 4. Germline loops: CDR1 MNHEY, CDR2 SVGAGI. The CDR3 spans 12 residues. The chain's CDR3 is CASKQGAGEQYF. CDR3 in DNA: TGTGCCAGCAAACAGGGGGCGGGCGAGCAGTACTTC.

The V call is TRBV19, the J call TRBJ2-3; 14 bases line up with TRBD2. V was clipped by 6 bases and J by 10 bases; unmatched bases: 6. This CDR3 is built from 14 residues. Germline lookup yields CDR1 LNHDA and CDR2 SQIVND (reference sequence). The chain's CDR3 is CASSRLAGGGPQYF. The CDR3 region has the DNA TGTGCCAGTAGCAGACTAGCGGGAGGGGGTCCGCAGTATTTT.

The chain links TRBV27 to TRBJ2-7; 7 bases are shared with TRBD2. Looked up from germline, CDR1 is MNHEY and CDR2 is SMNVEV (reference sequence). This CDR3 has 13 amino acids. V shed 8 bases and J 0 bases; nucleotides not matched to a gene: 4. Here the CDR3 reads CASSRTSSYEQYF. Here the CDR3 DNA reads TGTGCCAGCTCCCGGACTAGCTCCTACGAGCAGTACTTC.

This chain connects TRBV7-2 to TRBJ1-5; 7 bases line up with TRBD1. The CDR3 covers 14 residues. The J segment lost 4 bases and the V segment lost 1 base, leaving 1 base of the junction unmatched. Germline V CDR1 and CDR2: SGHTA, FQGNSA. In DNA form, the CDR3 reads TGTGCCAGCAGCTTAGTACAGGGGAATCAGCCCCAGCATTTT. It encodes CASSLVQGNQPQHF.

V is TRBV7-2 and J is TRBJ1-5, with D hard to call. Germline CDR1 is SGHTA and CDR2 is FQGNSA. This CDR3 has 14 amino acids. The V and J ends lost 5 bases and 1 base respectively, with 9 bases between them. The CDR3 here is CASSQYMSNQPQHF. For the CDR3, the DNA is TGTGCCAGCAGCCAATATATGAGCAATCAGCCCCAGCATTTT.

The J gene is TRBJ2-7, the V gene TRBV18, with 9 bases identical to TRBD2. The CDR3 runs to 19 residues. Trimming cost V 4 bases and J 0 bases; bases outside gene matches: 16. Germline V gives CDR1 KGHSH, CDR2 LQKENI. The chain's CDR3 is CASSRAPSGVQQSSYEQYF. The CDR3 region has the DNA TGTGCCAGCTCACGGGCTCCTAGCGGGGTGCAACAAAGCTCCTACGAGCAGTACTTC.

The chain carries TRBV19 and TRBJ1-2; TRBD1 matches at 11 bases. The V gene end was trimmed by 4 bases and the J gene end by 7 bases; junction bases not matched to a gene: 8. CDR3 size: 15 residues. Germline V gene sequence: CDR1 LNHDA, CDR2 SQIVND (reference sequence). In DNA, the CDR3 is TGTGCCAGTAGTAAGAAAACCGGGACAGGGGGTGGCTACACCTTC. It yields the protein CASSKKTGTGGGYTF.

The chain is built from TRBV28 and TRBJ2-7, with TRBD2 identical over 11 bases. V was pared by 7 bases and J by 0 bases, with 2 bases of the junction left unmatched. Germline loops: CDR1 MDHEN, CDR2 SYDVKM. The CDR3 loop spans 14 amino acids. The CDR3 nucleotides read TGTGCCAGCATTGGGACTAGCGGCTCCTACGAGCAGTACTTC. The encoded protein is CASIGTSGSYEQYF.